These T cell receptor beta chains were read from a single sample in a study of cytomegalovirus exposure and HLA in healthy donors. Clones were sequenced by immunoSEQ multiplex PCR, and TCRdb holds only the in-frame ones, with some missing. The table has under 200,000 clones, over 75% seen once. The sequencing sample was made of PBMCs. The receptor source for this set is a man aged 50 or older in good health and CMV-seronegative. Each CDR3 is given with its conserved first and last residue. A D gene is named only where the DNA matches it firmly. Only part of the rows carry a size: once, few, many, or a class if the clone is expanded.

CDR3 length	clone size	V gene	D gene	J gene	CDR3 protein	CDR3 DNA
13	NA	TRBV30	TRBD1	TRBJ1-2	CAWVGQGRYGYTF	TGTGCCTGGGTGGGACAGGGACGGTATGGCTACACCTTC
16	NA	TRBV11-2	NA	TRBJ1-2	CASSSRSAQAPYGYTF	TGTGCCAGCAGCTCAAGATCGGCCCAGGCCCCCTATGGCTACACCTTC
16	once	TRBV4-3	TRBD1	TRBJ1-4	CASSQAKQGRFEKLFF	TGCGCCAGCAGCCAAGCCAAACAGGGGAGGTTCGAAAAACTGTTTTTT
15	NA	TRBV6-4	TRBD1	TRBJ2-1	CASSEGTGLFYEQFF	TGTGCCAGCAGCGAGGGGACAGGCCTTTTCTATGAGCAGTTCTTC
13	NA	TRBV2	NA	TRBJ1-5	CASSVAGNQPQHF	TGTGCCAGCAGTGTGGCAGGCAATCAGCCCCAGCATTTT
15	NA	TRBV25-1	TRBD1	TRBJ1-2	CASSVPGQGAGGYTF	TGTGCCAGCAGTGTTCCGGGACAGGGGGCGGGAGGCTACACCTTC
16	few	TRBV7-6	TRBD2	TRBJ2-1	CASNLGAGGPRGEQFF	TGTGCCAGCAATTTGGGGGCGGGGGGGCCTCGAGGTGAGCAGTTCTTC
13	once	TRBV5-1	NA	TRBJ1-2	CASSLLAPGGYTF	TGCGCCAGCAGCTTGTTGGCACCGGGGGGCTACACCTTC
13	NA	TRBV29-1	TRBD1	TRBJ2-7	CSVEGTGDYEQYF	TGCAGCGTTGAAGGGACAGGAGATTACGAGCAGTACTTC
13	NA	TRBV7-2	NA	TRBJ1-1	CASSLRGNTEAFF	TGTGCCAGCAGCTTAAGGGGGAACACTGAAGCTTTCTTT
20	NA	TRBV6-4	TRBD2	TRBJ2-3	CASSDSTMYPTSLAGVTQYF	TGTGCCAGCAGTGACTCCACTATGTATCCTACCTCGCTAGCGGGGGTGACGCAGTATTTT
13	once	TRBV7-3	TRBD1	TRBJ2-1	CASILQGKDEQFF	TGTGCCAGTATACTACAGGGGAAAGATGAGCAGTTCTTC
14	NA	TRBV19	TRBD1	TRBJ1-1	CASSAGGLNTEAFF	TGTGCCTCGTCGGCAGGGGGCCTTAACACTGAAGCTTTCTTT
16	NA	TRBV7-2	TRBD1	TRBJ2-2	CASSSSDRVGTGELFF	TGTGCCAGCAGCTCATCGGACAGGGTCGGGACCGGGGAGCTGTTTTTT
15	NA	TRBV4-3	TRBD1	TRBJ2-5	CAGSQDGTGHETQYF	TGCGCCGGCAGCCAAGACGGGACAGGGCACGAGACCCAGTACTTC
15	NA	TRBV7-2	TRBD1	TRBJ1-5	CASSLTGQAKQPQHF	TGTGCCAGCAGCTTAACCGGACAGGCGAAGCAGCCCCAGCATTTT
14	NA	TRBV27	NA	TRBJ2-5	CASTPIAGQETQYF	TGTGCCAGCACCCCCATAGCCGGCCAAGAGACCCAGTACTTC
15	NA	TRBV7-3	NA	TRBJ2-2	CASSLRANPGGELFF	TGTGCCAGCAGCTTACGAGCTAACCCTGGCGGGGAGCTGTTTTTT
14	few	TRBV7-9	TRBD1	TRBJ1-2	CASSGDSSNYGYTF	TGTGCCAGCAGTGGGGACAGTAGTAACTATGGCTACACCTTC
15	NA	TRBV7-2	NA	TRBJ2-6	CATQRVGSGANVLTF	TGTGCCACCCAGAGGGTAGGCTCTGGGGCCAACGTCCTGACTTTC
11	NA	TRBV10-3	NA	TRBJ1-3	CAILAGNTIYF	TGTGCCATCCTAGCCGGAAACACCATATATTTT
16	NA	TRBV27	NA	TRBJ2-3	CASSLSATRYTDTQYF	TGTGCCAGCAGTTTATCGGCGACTAGGTACACAGATACGCAGTATTTT
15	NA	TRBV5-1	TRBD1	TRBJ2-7	CASSLGGTEAYEQYF	TGCGCCAGCAGCTTGGGGGGGACAGAGGCCTACGAGCAGTACTTC
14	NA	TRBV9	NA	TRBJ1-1	CASSVVDRPTEAFF	TGTGCCAGCAGCGTAGTCGACAGACCCACTGAAGCTTTCTTT
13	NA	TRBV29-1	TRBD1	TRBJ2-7	CSVLSQGAHEQYF	TGCAGCGTTTTGTCACAGGGGGCACACGAGCAGTACTTC
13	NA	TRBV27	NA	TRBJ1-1	CASRPRGRAEAFF	TGTGCCAGCAGGCCGAGGGGGAGGGCTGAAGCTTTCTTT
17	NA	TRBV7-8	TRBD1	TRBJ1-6	CASSLPRTGGYNSPLHF	TGTGCCAGCAGCTTACCTAGGACAGGGGGCTATAATTCACCCCTCCACTTT
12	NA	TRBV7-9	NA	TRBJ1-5	CASSLFDQPQHF	TGTGCCAGCAGCTTATTCGATCAGCCCCAGCATTTT
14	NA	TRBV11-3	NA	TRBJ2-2	CASSLQGKTGELFF	TGTGCCAGCAGCTTACAGGGGAAAACCGGGGAGCTGTTTTTT
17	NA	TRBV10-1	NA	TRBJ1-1	CASSPSLMDSLNTEAFF	TGCGCCAGCAGCCCCTCGTTAATGGACAGCTTGAACACTGAAGCTTTCTTT
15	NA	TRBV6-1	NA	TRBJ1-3	CASSREGSSGNTIYF	TGTGCCAGCAGTCGGGAGGGGAGCTCTGGAAACACCATATATTTT
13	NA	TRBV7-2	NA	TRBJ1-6	CASSSGLNSPLHF	TGTGCCAGCAGCTCCGGACTGAATTCACCCCTCCACTTT
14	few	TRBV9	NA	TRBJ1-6	CASSLGGGSTPLHF	TGTGCCAGCAGCCTTGGGGGAGGGTCGACACCCCTCCACTTT
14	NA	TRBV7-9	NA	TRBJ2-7	CASSLVGSSYEQYF	TGTGCCAGCAGCTTGGTGGGGAGCTCCTACGAGCAGTACTTC
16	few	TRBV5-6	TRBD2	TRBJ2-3	CASSFYGGGYTDTQYF	TGTGCCAGCAGCTTTTACGGGGGGGGGTACACAGATACGCAGTATTTT
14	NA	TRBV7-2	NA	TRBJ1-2	CASSPPVEGPGYTF	TGTGCCAGCAGCCCCCCCGTGGAGGGCCCGGGCTACACCTTC
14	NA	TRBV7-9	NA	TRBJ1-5	CSSSHEGVNQPQHF	TGTTCCAGCAGCCATGAGGGGGTAAATCAGCCCCAGCATTTT
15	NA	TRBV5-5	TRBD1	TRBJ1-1	CASSSGQGVDTEAFF	TGTGCCAGCAGCTCGGGACAGGGGGTTGACACTGAAGCTTTCTTT
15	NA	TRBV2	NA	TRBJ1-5	CASSEIFSGNRPQHF	TGTGCCAGCAGTGAAATTTTTTCAGGGAATAGGCCCCAGCATTTT
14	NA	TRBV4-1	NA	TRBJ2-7	CASSQGHGAYEQYF	TGCGCCAGCAGCCAAGGTCACGGGGCCTACGAGCAGTACTTC
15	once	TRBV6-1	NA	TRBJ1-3	CASSEAYSSGNTIYF	TGTGCCAGCAGTGAAGCCTACAGTTCTGGAAACACCATATATTTT
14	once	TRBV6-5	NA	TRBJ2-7	CASRLQGGSYEQYF	TGTGCCAGCAGGCTGCAGGGGGGTTCCTACGAGCAGTACTTC
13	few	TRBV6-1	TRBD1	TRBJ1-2	CASSEVQGDGYTF	TGTGCCAGCAGTGAGGTACAGGGGGATGGCTACACCTTC
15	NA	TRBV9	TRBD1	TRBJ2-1	CASSVRTGFSNEQFF	TGTGCCAGCAGCGTAAGGACAGGGTTCTCCAATGAGCAGTTCTTC
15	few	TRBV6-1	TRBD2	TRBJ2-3	CASSERASGADTQYF	TGTGCCAGCAGTGAAAGGGCTAGCGGAGCAGATACGCAGTATTTT
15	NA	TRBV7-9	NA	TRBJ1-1	CASSFTRAGSTEAFF	TGTGCCAGCAGCTTCACGCGGGCGGGTAGCACTGAAGCTTTCTTT
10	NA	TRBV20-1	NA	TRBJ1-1	CSAVRGSAFF	TGCAGTGCTGTCAGAGGTTCAGCTTTCTTT
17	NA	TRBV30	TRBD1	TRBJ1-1	CAWSVRGQGRKNTEAFF	TGTGCCTGGAGTGTACGGGGACAGGGCAGGAAGAACACTGAAGCTTTCTTT